This entry describes one T cell receptor beta chain. This clone was found once. The specificity of this receptor is unknown. No base qualities exist here, and no much larger clone lies one base off it. The data belong to a study of blood T cell repertoires in COVID-19 (TCRdb year 2020). Study-wide context: Collaborator samples came from the United States, Italy and Spain and covered acute and convalescent phases of COVID-19. The prospective study material was composed of cDNA or gDNA derived from T cells, B-cell-depleted T cells, or PBMCs. Deeply sampled blood TCRbeta repertoires from subjects exposed to, actively infected with, or recovered from COVID-19 were included in the dataset. The repertoires were released in a freely available public database meant as a resource for research on the immune response to SARS-CoV-2. The samples were drawn from two sources: the first 160 participants of the ongoing ImmuneRACE study, and fewer than 1,500 subjects contributed by 6 global collaborators. A de-identified subject ID, COVID-19 status, age in years and sex were almost always included in the sample metadata. Where HLA class I and class II types were available, the types were taken from metadata supplied by the sample provider, not from assay-based typing.

The immunoSEQ Assay, a bias-controlled multiplex PCR, was used to amplify TCRbeta CDR3 regions from genomic DNA. On the authors' methods: Nucleated cell counts per sample were estimated from amplification of reference gene primers within the assay. Sequence reads were collapsed and filtered to measure the absolute abundance of every unique TCRbeta CDR3 rearrangement. For each sample, productive Simpson clonality was calculated by taking the square root of Simpson's diversity index across productive rearrangements. TCRdb retrieved this table from immuneACCESS and kept in-frame rearrangements only. Not all clones are present; in checked studies, unresolved V genes account for under half, and no reason is known for the remainder. Clonal size and the V and J genes are those of that table, whereas D and trimming came from the DNA. Recorded for this sample are approximately 230,000 clones; approximately 84% of them occurred a single time. Clones ranked in the top ten supply about 15% of the sample.

Enrolling through a virtual design, the prospective study's participants ranged in age from roughly 18 to 90 years and lived across roughly 24 United States geographic areas. To assign participants to cohorts, the prospective study relied on clinical history that participants themselves reported in a screening survey and a study questionnaire. Recovered participants in ImmuneRACE Cohort 3 were defined by two consecutive negative NP/OP PCR tests, clearance by a healthcare professional, or resolution of symptoms. In the prospective study, whole blood, serum and a nasopharyngeal or oropharyngeal swab were collected from each participant by mobile phlebotomists. Prospective study participants could optionally give additional blood draws and questionnaires over an approximately two-month period. Before DNA extraction, blood samples from the prospective study were shipped at room temperature or frozen.

From the cysteine through the phenylalanine, the CDR3 covers 15 amino acids. Of all the DNA, just the CDR3 is kept, 45 bases in frame from base 1. In the germline V gene, CDR1 corresponds to SNHLY and CDR2 to FYNNEI. V is pared back by 3 bases and J by 5 bases, with 16 bases lying between the germline termini. Study-wide findings and limitations: How much clinical and demographic metadata was included differed by source and by participant, and the metadata was provided uncurated.

The clonotype originates from a man aged 40-55 years who had recovered from COVID-19. Recombination connected TRBV2 to TRBJ2-5; TRBD2 is possibly the D segment (6 matching bases). Sequencing input: PBMCs or T cells enriched from blood (not recorded which). Here is the DNA: TGTGCCAGCAGTGATGGGGGGAAGAGTAGGGAGACCCAGTACTTC. It translates to CASSDGGKSRETQYF. Joined to the reference TRBV2 and TRBJ2-5 proteins, this CDR3 gives the full variable domain: EPEVTQTPSHQVTQMGQEVILRCVPISNHLYFYWYRQILGQKVEFLVSFYNNEISEKSEIFDDQFSVERPDGSNFTLKIRSTKLEDSAMYFCASSDGGKSRETQYFGPGTRLLVL.